The 4 T cell receptor beta chains reported below all come from one sample, sequenced in a study of CD8 T cells in Susac syndrome. RNA in amounts of about 0.45 to 1 ug was reverse transcribed with random hexamers. TCRdb independently ran MiXCR on the immunoSEQ multiplex PCR reads; one entry per CDR3 protein. The table has roughly 190,000 distinct CDR3 sequences, approximately 93% seen once. The material sequenced was CD4+ T cells from PBMCs. These receptors all stem from a human donor in good health.

V usage is TRBV7-8 and J usage is TRBJ1-4; D is perhaps TRBD1 (5 bases). Looked up from germline, CDR1 is SGHVS and CDR2 is FQNEAQ. The CDR3 consists of 15 residues. The CDR3 nucleotides read TGTCTCAGCAGCTTAGCAGGGACGTTGGGTGAAAAACTGTTTTTT. Protein product: CLSSLAGTLGEKLFF.

V usage is TRBV29-1 and J usage is TRBJ2-7, with TRBD1 as a possible D gene (5 bases). V was trimmed by 6 bases and J by 3 bases, leaving 9 bases between them. This CDR3 contains 11 residues. The germline CDR1 and CDR2 sequences are SQVTM and ANQGSEA. CDR3 region: CSVGHFYEQYF. The CDR3 coding sequence is TGCAGCGTCGGACATTTCTACGAGCAGTACTTC.

The chain uses TRBV20-1 and TRBJ2-5; D is unresolved. The end of the DNA aligns better with TRBJ2-1, so the J call may be wrong. Germline CDR1 and CDR2: DFQATT and SNEGSKA (reference sequence). The CDR3 runs 10 residues. The CDR3: CSALDILQFF. The CDR3 nucleotides are TGCAGTGCTCTAGACATTCTCCAGTTCTTC.

The CDR3 sequence is CASSPTAGGETQYF. The CDR3 bases are TGTGCCAGCAGCCCCACGGCGGGGGGCGAGACCCAGTACTTC. The chain recombines TRBV7-3 with TRBJ2-5; 8 nucleotides agree with TRBD2. This CDR3 comprises 14 residues. From germline, CDR1 is SGHTA and CDR2 FQGTGA. Trimming removed 5 bases from V and 5 bases from J; junction bases left unmatched: 7.